These 20 T cell receptor beta chains came from one sample sequenced in a study of CD8 T cells in ankylosing spondylitis. TCRdb re-derived calls from the 5' RACE reads in MiXCR, one entry per CDR3 protein. The sample consists of 100,000 or so distinct CDR3 sequences, 24% of them appearing once. The sequencing sample was made of synovial fluid, either unsorted or a sorted T cell fraction (not recorded which). The receptors were gathered from a male donor with ankylosing spondylitis.

This clonotype turned up a few times. This rearrangement joins TRBV7-9 to TRBJ1-1, with D tentatively TRBD1 (5 bases). Germline CDR1 SEHNR, CDR2 FQNEAQ (reference sequence). The CDR3 length is 13 residues. V lost 7 bases, J lost 10 bases, and 19 bases lay in between. CDR3 DNA sequence: TGTGCCAGCACCGAATCTGGGGGTTCGGGAGCTTTCTTT. This gives the protein CASTESGGSGAFF.

This clonotype turned up a few times. The CDR3 DNA reads as TGTGCCAGCAGCCCACAAGGCAGAGAAGAGACCCAGTACTTC. Protein product: CASSPQGREETQYF. The rearrangement links TRBV3-1 to TRBJ2-5; D is unresolved. Trimming took off 4 bases at V and 3 bases at J, with 12 bases between the two ends. Germline V gene sequence: CDR1 LGHDT, CDR2 YNNKEL (reference sequence). This CDR3 has 14 residues.

This clonotype has a handful of counts. The rearrangement uses TRBV12-3 or TRBV12-4 and TRBJ1-6; D remains ambiguous. The V and J ends lost 7 bases and 6 bases respectively, with 7 bases between them. CDR3 length: 12 residues. This CDR3 is CASNKGNSPLHF. The CDR3 DNA reads as TGTGCCAGCAATAAGGGTAATTCACCCCTCCACTTT.

The chain couples TRBV6-1 to TRBJ2-1, with unresolved D. The germline gives CDR1 MNHNS, CDR2 SASEGT. The CDR3 has 13 residues. V was trimmed by 6 bases and J by 8 bases, leaving 14 bases between them. The DNA of the CDR3 is TGTGCCAGCAGCGCCACCCCATTGCATGAGCAGTTCTTC. This codes for CASSATPLHEQFF.

There are a few counts of this clonotype. The rearrangement links TRBV4-1 to TRBJ2-5; either TRBD1 or TRBD2 may supply D (6 bases each). From germline, CDR1 is MGHRA and CDR2 YSYEKL. Trimming removed 4 bases from V and 5 bases from J, with 20 bases in between. The CDR3 is 16 residues long. This chain's CDR3 is CASSPRGTSPLETQYF. The CDR3 region has the DNA TGCGCCAGCAGCCCCCGCGGGACATCGCCTTTGGAGACCCAGTACTTC.

The count of this clonotype is one. The gene calls are TRBV3-1 and TRBJ2-2; D is uncertain. Germline-derived CDR1 and CDR2 are LGHDT and YNNKEL (reference sequence). The CDR3 is 14 amino acids. V lost 4 bases and J lost 3, with 9 bases in between. CDR3 nucleotides: TGTGCCAGCAGCCTAGAAGGGTACACCGGGGAGCTGTTTTTT. It specifies CASSLEGYTGELFF.

The chain joins TRBV2 to TRBJ2-2; the match to TRBD1 covers 7 bases. Looked up from germline, CDR1 is SNHLY and CDR2 is FYNNEI. Losses at the gene ends were 7 bases for V and 5 bases for J; bases not matched to a gene: 1. This CDR3 region has 12 residues. CDR3 loop: CASNRGTGELFF. CDR3 bases: TGTGCCAGCAACAGGGGAACCGGGGAGCTGTTTTTT.

The J gene is TRBJ2-1, the V gene TRBV7-6, with D maybe TRBD2 (5 bases). V lost 0 bases to trimming and J lost 1 base, with 7 bases between them. The CDR3 contains 15 residues. Germline CDR1 is SGHVS and CDR2 is FNYEAQ. The CDR3 bases are TGTGCCAGCAGCTTAGCGGGAGCATCCTACAATGAGCAGTTCTTC. Translating gives CASSLAGASYNEQFF.

V gene TRBV24-1 combines with J gene TRBJ2-1; 10 bases line up with TRBD1. Per germline, CDR1 KGHDR and CDR2 SFDVKD. With V trimmed by 2 bases and J by 4 bases, 4 bases remained unmatched. CDR3 length: 16 residues. CDR3 loop: CATSDSGTGVYNEQFF. For the CDR3, the DNA is TGTGCCACCAGTGATTCCGGGACAGGGGTATACAATGAGCAGTTCTTC.

The chain has TRBV7-9 and TRBJ2-3, with 9 positions matching TRBD2. CDR3 length: 17 residues. V lost 3 bases to trimming and J lost 4 bases; unmatched junction nucleotides: 11. CDR1 and CDR2 from the germline V gene are SEHNR and FQNEAQ (reference sequence). The CDR3 DNA sequence: TGTGCCAGCAGCTTCCTACTAGCGGGCCCCGGACCAGATACGCAGTATTTT. Its protein is CASSFLLAGPGPDTQYF.

The chain links TRBV2 to TRBJ2-4, with D possibly TRBD2 on 6 matching bases. The V gene lost 8 bases and the J gene lost 1 base, with 9 bases spanning the gap. CDR1 is SNHLY, CDR2 FYNNEI, per germline. This CDR3 contains 13 residues. CDR3 protein: CASGGTAKNIQYF. The CDR3 bases are TGTGCCAGCGGCGGGACGGCCAAAAACATTCAGTACTTC.

The chain is built from TRBV7-2 and TRBJ2-3; 10 nucleotides line up with TRBD2. J was trimmed by 6 bases and V by 5 bases; bases with no gene match: 8. There are 15 residues in the CDR3. The germline CDR1 and CDR2 sequences are SGHTA and FQGNSA. The CDR3 DNA sequence: TGTGCCAGCAGCCTGACCGGGACTAGCGTGGATACGCAGTATTTT. Translation: CASSLTGTSVDTQYF.

The DNA for the CDR3 is TGCGCCAGCAGCTGGGGGCACGCAGATACGCAGTATTTT. This sequence encodes CASSWGHADTQYF. The chain is built from TRBV5-1 and TRBJ2-3; possible D gene TRBD1, 6 bases. Germline V gene lookup returns CDR1 SGHRS and CDR2 YFSETQ. Trimming left V 3 bases short and J 4 bases short, with 9 bases between. The CDR3 extends over 13 amino acids.

J is TRBJ2-2 and V is TRBV18, with 11 bases lining up with TRBD1. The V gene end was trimmed by 2 bases and the J gene end by 3 bases; junction bases not matched to a gene: 5. This CDR3 is 17 amino acids long. Germline values: CDR1 KGHSH, CDR2 LQKENI. Here the CDR3 reads CASSPGTGGTDTGELFF. The CDR3 coding sequence is TGTGCCAGCTCACCAGGGACAGGGGGAACGGACACCGGGGAGCTGTTTTTT.

This chain joins TRBV7-9 and TRBJ2-3; D may be TRBD1 (6 bases). Germline V gene data show CDR1 as SEHNR and CDR2 as FQNEAQ (reference sequence). CDR3 length equals 14 residues. V was shortened by 4 bases and J by 0 bases, with 8 bases between the two germline ends. CDR3 DNA: TGTGCCAGCAGCTGGGACACAAGCACAGATACGCAGTATTTT. It yields the protein CASSWDTSTDTQYF.

This clonotype was detected a few times. V is TRBV20-1 and J is TRBJ2-5; 7 nucleotides agree with TRBD1. The germline gives CDR1 DFQATT, CDR2 SNEGSKA (reference sequence). This CDR3 has 15 amino acids. V lost 6 bases to trimming and J lost 0 bases; unmatched junction nucleotides: 10. The CDR3 is CSAGTGDWYQETQYF. In nucleotides, the CDR3 is TGCAGTGCAGGAACAGGGGATTGGTACCAAGAGACCCAGTACTTC.

The chain has TRBV18 and TRBJ2-2; 7 bases match TRBD2. Germline values: CDR1 KGHSH, CDR2 LQKENI. The CDR3 spans 15 residues. J gave up 2 bases and V 2 bases, and 2 bases lay outside the gene matches. The CDR3 region has the DNA TGTGCCAGCTCACCATTGGGACTAAACACCGGGGAGCTGTTTTTT. Encoded protein: CASSPLGLNTGELFF.

The chain links TRBV24-1 to TRBJ2-1; no firm D call. CDR3 length equals 12 residues. Germline CDR1 KGHDR, CDR2 SFDVKD. V was clipped by 9 bases and J by 3 bases, with 8 bases between them. CDR3 bases: TGTGCCACCCAGAAGGACTACAATGAGCAGTTCTTC. This sequence encodes CATQKDYNEQFF.

This clonotype was counted at least ten times. The rearrangement uses TRBV7-9 and TRBJ1-3; D is perhaps TRBD1 (5 bases). Germline CDR1 is SEHNR and CDR2 is FQNEAQ (reference sequence). CDR3 length: 17 amino acids. Deletions cut 7 bases from V and 0 bases from J, with 19 bases between. The CDR3 spells CASTLRAGLNSGNTIYF. CDR3 DNA sequence: TGTGCCAGCACCTTGAGGGCGGGGCTCAACTCTGGAAACACCATATATTTT.

In regard to this clonotype: A clone one base away is much larger, so this may be a read error. This sequence joins TRBV3-1 and TRBJ2-7; D might be TRBD2 (5 bases). Germline lookup yields CDR1 LGHDT and CDR2 YNNKEL (reference sequence). The CDR3 runs to 17 residues. DNA of the CDR3: TGTGCCTGCAGCCAAGAAATCCCCCGGGGAATAAGTTACGAGCAGTACTTC. Protein sequence: CACSQEIPRGISYEQYF.